Below, one TCR beta chain is given with its context. Its target is not known. This sample was included in a study of neurological immune-mediated disorders. Synthesis of cDNA was carried out by template-switch 5'RACE. The reaction used 10-nucleotide random UMIs. TCRdb passed the 5' RACE reads through MiXCR, listing each CDR3 protein once. The sample carries 45,000 or so distinct CDR3 sequences, around 6% recorded once. The cell input for sorted libraries was about 960,000, and those cells were CD4+ or CD8+ T cells. Germline lookup yields CDR1 MNHEY and CDR2 SMNVEV (reference sequence). The V gene lost 2 bases and the J gene lost 5 bases, with 19 bases spanning the gap. The CDR3 spans 18 residues. Study-wide findings and caveats: Among expanded clones, no CDR3 amino acid sequences were shared across subjects, a pattern suggesting private repertoires in all groups.

Sequenced: CD4+ T cells from blood. The sequence came from a woman between 35 and 50 years old in good health. The gene calls are TRBV27 and TRBJ1-6, with D possibly being TRBD1 (5 bases). As DNA, the CDR3 is TGTGCCAGCAGTTTAGCGCCGGGACGGAAGTCTCATAATTCACCCCTCCACTTT. It specifies CASSLAPGRKSHNSPLHF.